One and the same sample provided the 15 T cell receptor beta chains below, sequenced in a study of cytomegalovirus exposure and HLA in healthy donors. Primers: 60 Vbeta forward and 13 Jbeta reverse. Here immunoSEQ multiplex PCR was the method, and the copy in TCRdb shows in-frame clones only, minus some. The table shows about 150,000 clones, with approximately 80% occurring only once. The sequenced material came from PBMCs. These receptors all stem from a woman aged 35 to 49 in good health and CMV-seropositive.

The chain employs TRBV19 and TRBJ1-1, with 9 bases aligning to TRBD1. Germline V gives CDR1 LNHDA, CDR2 SQIVND (reference sequence). J was trimmed by 4 bases and V by 2 bases; bases with no gene match: 14. This CDR3 is 18 amino acids long. The DNA for the CDR3 is TGTGCCAGTAGTATACCCCCTATGTGGACAGGGGCTTCCACTGAAGCTTTCTTT. Residues: CASSIPPMWTGASTEAFF.

The chain couples TRBV29-1 to TRBJ2-1; D is undetermined. Germline CDR1 reads SQVTM; CDR2 reads ANQGSEA. The CDR3 contains 10 residues. Trimming removed 8 bases at V and 6 bases at J, with 8 bases between. The CDR3 sequence is CSIGLNEQFF. CDR3 coding DNA: TGCAGCATCGGTCTCAATGAGCAGTTCTTC.

This chain connects TRBV15 to TRBJ2-5; 10 bases are a match to TRBD2. Trimming took 5 bases from V and 5 from J; bases not matched to a gene: 11. From germline, CDR1 is LNHNV and CDR2 YYDKDF (reference sequence). CDR3 length equals 16 residues. The CDR3 region has the DNA TGTGCCACCAGCCGGCAAAGCGGGGGGGCCCGTGAGACCCAGTACTTC. Translated: CATSRQSGGARETQYF.

The chain recombines TRBV11-1 with TRBJ2-7; D perhaps matches TRBD1 (6 bases). Trimming left V 7 bases short and J 4 bases short, with 17 bases between. Germline CDR1 reads SGHAT; CDR2 reads FQDESV (reference sequence). The length of the CDR3 is 14 residues. CDR3 DNA sequence: TGTGCCAGCACCCCGAAGGGGGTAACATACGAGCAGTACTTC. Protein: CASTPKGVTYEQYF.

The V gene is TRBV6-5, the J gene TRBJ2-5; 7 bases map to TRBD1. The ends lost 6 bases at V and 2 bases at J; junction bases unmatched: 3. CDR1 and CDR2 (germline): MNHEY, SVGAGI. The CDR3 spans 13 residues. The CDR3 DNA reads as TGTGCCAGCAGAGGGACAGCACAAGAGACCCAGTACTTC. This sequence encodes CASRGTAQETQYF.

This chain uses TRBV7-9 with TRBJ1-4; 8 nucleotides line up with TRBD1. V dropped 5 bases and J dropped 4; count of bases not matched to a gene: 3. Germline V CDR1 and CDR2: SEHNR, FQNEAQ (reference sequence). This CDR3 region has 14 residues. CDR3 region: CASSRGQGNEKLFF. CDR3 DNA sequence: TGTGCCAGCAGCCGAGGACAGGGTAATGAAAAACTGTTTTTT.

This clone was detected only a few times. The DNA of the CDR3 is TGTGCCAGCAGCTTAGGACTAGCGGGGGGGAACTACGAGCAGTACTTC. It yields the protein CASSLGLAGGNYEQYF. This sequence joins TRBV11-2 and TRBJ2-7, with 14 nucleotides matching TRBD2. CDR3 length equals 16 residues. V lost 1 base to trimming and J lost 3 bases; unmatched junction nucleotides: 2. CDR1 and CDR2 from the germline V gene are SGHAT and FQNNGV. Filled out from reference TRBV11-2 and TRBJ2-7, the complete variable domain reads EAGVAQSPRYKIIEKRQSVAFWCNPISGHATLYWYQQILGQGPKLLIQFQNNGVVDDSQLPKDRFSAERLKGVDSTLKIQPAKLEDSAVYLCASSLGLAGGNYEQYFGPGTRLTVT.

This clone occurred once. V gene TRBV5-1 combines with J gene TRBJ2-1; possibly TRBD2 for D (6 bases). The CDR3 length is 14 residues. CDR1 is SGHRS, CDR2 YFSETQ, per germline. Between the trimmed V and J ends, which lost 4 bases and 5 bases, there was a span of 13 bases. The CDR3, as DNA: TGCGCCAGCAGCCTAGAGGAGGGCCACAATGAGCAGTTCTTC. Translated: CASSLEEGHNEQFF.

The chain has TRBV19 and TRBJ2-3; TRBD1 matches 9 bases. Per the germline V gene, CDR1 is LNHDA and CDR2 is SQIVND (reference sequence). This CDR3 comprises 14 residues. V trimming: 9 bases; J trimming: 0 bases; junction bases outside the gene matches: 4. The CDR3 DNA reads TGTGCCAGCCTCGACAGGGGGAGCACAGATACGCAGTATTTT. Its translation is CASLDRGSTDTQYF.

The chain links TRBV28 to TRBJ1-2, with D unresolved. Germline loops: CDR1 MDHEN, CDR2 SYDVKM. V lost 5 bases, J lost 4 bases, and 20 bases lay in between. The CDR3 covers 16 residues. The CDR3: CASSGGGGIVVYGYTF. CDR3 nucleotide sequence: TGTGCCAGCAGTGGCGGTGGAGGGATTGTGGTCTATGGCTACACCTTC.

V is TRBV5-6 and J is TRBJ2-3, with 9 nucleotides matching TRBD2. Germline V gene lookup returns CDR1 SGHDT and CDR2 YYEEEE. V gave up 2 bases and J gave up 2 bases; unmatched junction bases: 9. This CDR3 is built from 17 residues. CDR3 protein: CASSFATTSGSTDTQYF. CDR3 DNA sequence: TGTGCCAGCAGCTTTGCGACGACTAGCGGATCCACAGATACGCAGTATTTT. Full variable domain (remainder filled in from reference TRBV5-6 and TRBJ2-3): DAGVTQSPTHLIKTRGQQVTLRCSPKSGHDTVSWYQQALGQGPQFIFQYYEEEERQRGNFPDRFSGHQFPNYSSELNVNALLLGDSALYLCASSFATTSGSTDTQYFGPGTRLTVL.

The chain couples TRBV6-1 to TRBJ1-3; the D gene is possibly TRBD1 (6 bases). The CDR3 extends over 16 amino acids. The germline CDR1 and CDR2 sequences are MNHNS and SASEGT. V was cut by 2 bases and J by 0 bases, with 11 bases left in between. The DNA of the CDR3 is TGTGCCAGCAGTGAATTACAGGGAAGCTCTGGAAACACCATATATTTT. As protein: CASSELQGSSGNTIYF.

V usage is TRBV5-1 and J usage is TRBJ2-1; 13 bases align to TRBD2. Germline-derived CDR1 and CDR2 are SGHRS and YFSETQ. The V gene end was trimmed by 4 bases and the J gene end by 8 bases; junction bases not matched to a gene: 6. The CDR3 extends over 15 amino acids. The CDR3, as DNA: TGCGCCAGCAGCCTACGGACTAGCGGGGGCGATGAGCAGTTCTTC. Translated: CASSLRTSGGDEQFF.

This clone has only a few counts. V and J are TRBV7-6 and TRBJ2-1; 11 nucleotides align to TRBD2. After removal of 0 bases from V and 8 bases from J, the junction contained 3 bases not matched to a gene. CDR3 length: 15 residues. The germline V gene has CDR1 SGHVS and CDR2 FNYEAQ. The CDR3 protein is CASSLALAGVDEQFF. The CDR3 DNA is TGTGCCAGCAGCTTAGCACTAGCGGGGGTCGATGAGCAGTTCTTC.

V gene TRBV30 combines with J gene TRBJ1-1; 7 bases align to TRBD1. Per germline, CDR1 GTSNPN and CDR2 SVGIG (reference sequence). V lost 0 bases and J lost 1; bases outside the gene matches: 2. This CDR3 is 14 amino acids long. The CDR3 coding sequence is TGTGCCTGGAGTGTAGGGACAGAGAACACTGAAGCTTTCTTT. Its protein product is CAWSVGTENTEAFF.